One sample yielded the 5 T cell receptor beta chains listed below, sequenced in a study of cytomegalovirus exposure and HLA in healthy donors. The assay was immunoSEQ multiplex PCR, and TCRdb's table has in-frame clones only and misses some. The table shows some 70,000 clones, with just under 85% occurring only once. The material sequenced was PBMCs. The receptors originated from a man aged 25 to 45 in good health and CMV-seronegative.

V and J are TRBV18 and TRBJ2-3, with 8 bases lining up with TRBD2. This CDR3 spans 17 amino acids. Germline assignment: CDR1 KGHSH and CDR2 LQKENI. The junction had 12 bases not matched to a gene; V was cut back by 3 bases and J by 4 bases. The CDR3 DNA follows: TGTGCCAGCTCACCCGCGTGGGCGGGAGGCCTGGCAGATACGCAGTATTTT. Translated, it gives CASSPAWAGGLADTQYF.

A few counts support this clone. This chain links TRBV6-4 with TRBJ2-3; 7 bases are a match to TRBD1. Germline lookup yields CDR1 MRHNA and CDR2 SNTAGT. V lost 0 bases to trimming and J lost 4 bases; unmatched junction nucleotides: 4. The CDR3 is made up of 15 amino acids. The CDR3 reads CASSDSGGAADTQYF. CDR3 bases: TGTGCCAGCAGTGACTCAGGGGGCGCCGCAGATACGCAGTATTTT.

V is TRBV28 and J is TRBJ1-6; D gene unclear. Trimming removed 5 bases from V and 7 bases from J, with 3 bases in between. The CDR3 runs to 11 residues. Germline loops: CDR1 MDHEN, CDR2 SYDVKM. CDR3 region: CASSSNSPLHF. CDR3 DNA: TGTGCCAGCAGTAGCAATTCACCCCTCCACTTT.

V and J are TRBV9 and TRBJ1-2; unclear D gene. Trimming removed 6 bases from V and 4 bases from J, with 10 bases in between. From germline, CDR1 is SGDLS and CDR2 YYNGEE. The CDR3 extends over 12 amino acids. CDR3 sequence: CASTADSYGYTF. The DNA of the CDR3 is TGTGCCAGCACCGCAGACTCCTATGGCTACACCTTC.

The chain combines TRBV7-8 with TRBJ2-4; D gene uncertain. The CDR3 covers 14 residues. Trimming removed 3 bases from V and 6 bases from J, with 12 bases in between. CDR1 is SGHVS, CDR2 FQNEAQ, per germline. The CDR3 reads CASSFDRLTNIQYF. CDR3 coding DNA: TGTGCCAGCAGCTTCGATCGACTCACAAACATTCAGTACTTC.